The 20 T cell receptor beta chains reported below all come from one sample, sequenced in a study of response to subunit inactivated influenza vaccine. One entry per CDR3 protein, called by TCRdb with MiXCR from the RT-PCR reads. The sample includes more than 450,000 distinct CDR3 sequences, about 8% of them seen just once. The sample was PBMCs from blood, taken approximately 25 months after vaccination. These receptors all come from a man between 50 and 69 years old who received an inactivated influenza vaccine.

There are many counts of this clonotype. J is TRBJ2-7 and V is TRBV28; D is possibly TRBD1 or TRBD2 (5 bases each). Trimming left V 3 bases short and J 3 bases short, with 18 bases between. CDR3 size: 16 residues. Germline-derived CDR1 and CDR2 are MDHEN and SYDVKM. CDR3 coding DNA: TGTGCCAGCAGTTTTCCTACACCTCGGGACCTCTACGAGCAGTACTTC. Protein product: CASSFPTPRDLYEQYF.

A few counts support this clonotype. J is TRBJ2-1 and V is TRBV28; 8 bases are a match to TRBD2. V was clipped by 8 bases and J by 10 bases; unmatched bases: 16. The germline CDR1 and CDR2 sequences are MDHEN and SYDVKM. The CDR3 runs to 15 residues. CDR3 region: CASPGREGLADEQFF. CDR3 in DNA: TGTGCCAGCCCCGGACGGGAGGGCCTGGCCGACGAGCAGTTCTTC.

This clonotype has a count of ten or more. The chain recombines TRBV12-3 or TRBV12-4 with TRBJ2-7; D possibly corresponds to TRBD1 (5 bases). The V end lost 3 bases, the J end lost 6 bases, and 9 bases lay between the germline ends. This CDR3 has 12 residues. CDR3 nucleotides: TGTGCCAGCAGTTTTACAGGCGGCGAGCAGTACTTC. Encoded protein: CASSFTGGEQYF.

The rearrangement links TRBV5-1 to TRBJ2-7; the D is unclear. V shed 1 base and J shed 2 bases, with 10 bases lying between them. Germline CDR1 is SGHRS and CDR2 is YFSETQ. The CDR3 contains 14 residues. CDR3 loop: CASSLSLRAYEQYF. In DNA form, the CDR3 reads TGCGCCAGCAGCTTGTCCCTACGAGCCTACGAGCAGTACTTC.

This clonotype appeared a few times. The V and J genes are TRBV5-1 and TRBJ2-1; 7 nucleotides agree with TRBD1. With 4 bases clipped from V and 5 bases from J, the junction kept 6 bases outside the gene matches. Germline-derived CDR1 and CDR2 are SGHRS and YFSETQ. CDR3 length: 14 amino acids. Here the CDR3 reads CASSTGTVHNEQFF. The CDR3, as DNA: TGCGCCAGCAGCACCGGGACAGTGCACAATGAGCAGTTCTTC.

V usage is TRBV4-3 and J usage is TRBJ1-1; D remains unclear. CDR3 size: 16 residues. Germline assignment: CDR1 LGHNA and CDR2 YSLEER. V was trimmed by 0 bases and J by 5 bases, leaving 16 bases between them. CDR3 coding DNA: TGCGCCAGCAGCCAAGATCTAAGGGTAGAGGCGACTGAAGCTTTCTTT. The encoded protein is CASSQDLRVEATEAFF.

This clonotype has just a few counts. This sequence may be a read error, since a much larger clone differs from it by one base. This chain links TRBV27 with TRBJ1-6; 7 bases line up with TRBD1. CDR3 length: 14 residues. Trimming at V came to 3 bases and at J to 9 bases, leaving 5 bases not matched to a gene. Germline values: CDR1 MNHEY, CDR2 SMNVEV (reference sequence). The CDR3: CASSFATGRSPLHF. Here the CDR3 DNA reads TGTGCCAGCAGTTTCGCGACAGGGCGTTCACCCCTCCACTTT.

This clonotype has ten or more counts. The chain uses TRBV28 and TRBJ2-1; 8 nucleotides line up with TRBD1. J gave up 10 bases and V 5 bases, and 7 bases lay outside the gene matches. The CDR3 spans 13 residues. Looked up from germline, CDR1 is MDHEN and CDR2 is SYDVKM. CDR3 loop: CASSPRRQGEQFF. The CDR3 DNA follows: TGTGCCAGCAGTCCACGGAGACAGGGGGAGCAGTTCTTC.

The sample holds a few counts of this clonotype. The chain is built from TRBV11-2 and TRBJ2-7, with 7 nucleotides matching TRBD2. CDR1 and CDR2 (germline): SGHAT, FQNNGV. With 4 bases clipped from V and 6 bases from J, the junction kept 27 bases outside the gene matches. The length of the CDR3 is 20 residues. CDR3 sequence: CASSSGDFRLRDYPNSEQYF. The CDR3 DNA reads as TGTGCCAGCAGCTCTGGAGACTTCCGACTTCGGGACTACCCAAATAGCGAGCAGTACTTC.

This clonotype was seen ten or more times. The gene calls are TRBV3-1 and TRBJ1-2; TRBD1 might be the D (5 bases). The CDR3 runs 13 residues. Germline V lookup: CDR1 LGHDT, CDR2 YNNKEL (reference sequence). V lost 4 bases to trimming and J lost 4 bases, with 10 bases between them. DNA of the CDR3: TGTGCCAGCAGCCCGGACACTAGCTATGGCTACACCTTC. Amino acids: CASSPDTSYGYTF.

The J gene is TRBJ1-1, the V gene TRBV30; TRBD1 is a possible D gene (5 bases). Trimming took 2 bases from V and 1 from J, leaving 11 bases between them. The CDR3 is made up of 14 amino acids. Germline loops: CDR1 GTSNPN, CDR2 SVGIG (reference sequence). CDR3 DNA: TGTGCCTGGAGTACCGGGACGGGGAACACTGAAGCTTTCTTT. This translates into CAWSTGTGNTEAFF.

This clonotype has only a few counts. The genes are TRBV4-1 and TRBJ2-5; 10 nucleotides line up with TRBD2. The CDR3 consists of 15 residues. CDR1 and CDR2 (germline): MGHRA, YSYEKL. V lost 4 bases, J lost 6 bases, and 8 bases stayed unmatched. The DNA for the CDR3 is TGCGCCAGCAGCCTGGGGGTAGCGGGGGGAAAGACCCAGTACTTC. Translation: CASSLGVAGGKTQYF.

This clonotype was seen a single time. An end of the junction differs from the germline gene, which may be a read error. The genes are TRBV7-9 and TRBJ1-4; D is uncertain. The CDR3 is 14 amino acids. Germline CDR1 SEHNR, CDR2 FQNEAQ (reference sequence). The CDR3 spells CAGSFGQLVEKLFF. CDR3 coding DNA: TGTGCCGGCAGCTTCGGGCAGCTAGTTGAAAAACTGTTTTTT.

This clonotype has just a few counts. J is TRBJ2-7 and V is TRBV25-1; D is unclear. V was shortened by 10 bases and J by 6 bases, with 13 bases between the two germline ends. Germline CDR1 and CDR2: MGHDK and SYGVNS. The CDR3 spans 11 residues. In DNA, the CDR3 is TGTGCCACCCAACTTAGTGTCGAGCAGTACTTC. It encodes CATQLSVEQYF.

A few counts support this clonotype. The rearrangement uses TRBV27 and TRBJ1-5, with unresolved D. The germline gives CDR1 MNHEY, CDR2 SMNVEV (reference sequence). V lost 6 bases, J lost 4 bases, and 10 bases lay in between. CDR3 length: 13 residues. The CDR3 region is CASRAMGNQPQHF. The CDR3, as DNA: TGTGCCAGCAGGGCGATGGGGAATCAGCCCCAGCATTTT.

J is TRBJ2-1 and V is TRBV9, with 8 positions matching TRBD2. The CDR3 spans 15 residues. V shed 4 bases and J 10 bases; nucleotides not matched to a gene: 13. In germline, CDR1 is SGDLS, CDR2 YYNGEE. CDR3 coding DNA: TGTGCCAGCAGCCCAACGGGACTAGTAGGGAGCGAGCAGTTCTTC. It is translated as CASSPTGLVGSEQFF.

In its sample, this clonotype was seen a few times. The CDR3 protein is CASSHLGPDTDTQYF. As DNA, the CDR3 is TGTGCCAGCAGCCACCTTGGACCGGACACAGATACGCAGTATTTT. The genes are TRBV7-9 and TRBJ2-3; no clear D. The germline V gene encodes CDR1 SEHNR and CDR2 FQNEAQ (reference sequence). This CDR3 contains 15 residues. The germline V and J ends were trimmed by 5 bases and 2 bases, with 14 bases remaining between them.

This clonotype was counted between two and nine times. The chain combines TRBV24-1 with TRBJ2-4; 7 nucleotides line up with TRBD1. The V segment lost 3 bases and the J segment 8 bases; nucleotides outside the gene matches: 3. Germline V gene data show CDR1 as KGHDR and CDR2 as SFDVKD. The CDR3 spans 13 residues. The CDR3 DNA follows: TGTGCCACCAGTGATAACAGGGGCGACATTCAGTACTTC. It translates to CATSDNRGDIQYF.

The chain recombines TRBV6-1 with TRBJ2-7; D assignment may be TRBD1 or TRBD2 (5 bases each). The CDR3 runs 16 residues. V lost 4 bases and J 4 bases, leaving 20 bases between the germline ends. The germline V gene has CDR1 MNHNS and CDR2 SASEGT. As DNA, the CDR3 is TGTGCCAGCAGTGCCAGTGCCGGGGCAGTCCGATACGAGCAGTACTTC. Translated: CASSASAGAVRYEQYF.

The J gene is TRBJ2-3, the V gene TRBV6-1; D call uncertain. Germline V gene sequence: CDR1 MNHNS, CDR2 SASEGT. The CDR3 spans 14 residues. V was pared by 6 bases and J by 0 bases, with 10 bases between. The CDR3 DNA reads TGTGCCAGCAGATCACGATCTAGCACAGATACGCAGTATTTT. Protein product: CASRSRSSTDTQYF.